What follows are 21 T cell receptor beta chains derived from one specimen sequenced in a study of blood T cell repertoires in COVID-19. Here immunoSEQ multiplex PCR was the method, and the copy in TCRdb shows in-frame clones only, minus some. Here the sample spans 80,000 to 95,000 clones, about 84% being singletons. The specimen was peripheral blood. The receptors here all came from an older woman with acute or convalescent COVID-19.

The CDR3 here is CASSLSRIQGAEAFF. The CDR3 nucleotides read TGTGCCAGCAGCTTATCAAGGATTCAAGGGGCTGAAGCTTTCTTT. The chain is built from TRBV5-4 and TRBJ1-1; tentatively, D is TRBD1 (5 bases). V lost 2 bases and J 6 bases, leaving 17 bases between the germline ends. Germline CDR1 SGHNT, CDR2 YYREEE (reference sequence). This CDR3 region has 15 residues.

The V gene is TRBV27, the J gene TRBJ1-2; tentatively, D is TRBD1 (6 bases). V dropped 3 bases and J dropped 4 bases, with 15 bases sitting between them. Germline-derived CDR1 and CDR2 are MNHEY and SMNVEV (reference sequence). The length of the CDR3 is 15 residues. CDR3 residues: CASSFITDRTYGYTF. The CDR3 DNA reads TGTGCCAGCAGTTTTATCACCGACAGGACCTATGGCTACACCTTC.

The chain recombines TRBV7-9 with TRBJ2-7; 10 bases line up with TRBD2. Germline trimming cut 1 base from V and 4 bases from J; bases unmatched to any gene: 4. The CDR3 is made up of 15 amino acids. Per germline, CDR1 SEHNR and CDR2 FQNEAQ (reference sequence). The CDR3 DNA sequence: TGTGCCAGCAGCTTAGGGACTAGCGGTCTATACGAGCAGTACGTC. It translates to CASSLGTSGLYEQYV.

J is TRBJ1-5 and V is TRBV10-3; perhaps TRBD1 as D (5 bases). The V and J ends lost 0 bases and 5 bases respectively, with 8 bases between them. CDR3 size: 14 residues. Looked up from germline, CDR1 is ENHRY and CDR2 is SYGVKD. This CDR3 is CAISESETDQPQHF. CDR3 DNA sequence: TGTGCCATCAGTGAGTCAGAGACAGATCAGCCCCAGCATTTT.

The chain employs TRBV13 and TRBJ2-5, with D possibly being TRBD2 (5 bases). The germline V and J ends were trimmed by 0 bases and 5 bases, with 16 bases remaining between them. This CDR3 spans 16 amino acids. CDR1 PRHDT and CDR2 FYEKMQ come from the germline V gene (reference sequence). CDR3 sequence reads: CASSLGLRVTAETQYF. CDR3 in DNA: TGTGCCAGCAGCTTAGGCCTGCGGGTTACCGCCGAGACCCAGTACTTC.

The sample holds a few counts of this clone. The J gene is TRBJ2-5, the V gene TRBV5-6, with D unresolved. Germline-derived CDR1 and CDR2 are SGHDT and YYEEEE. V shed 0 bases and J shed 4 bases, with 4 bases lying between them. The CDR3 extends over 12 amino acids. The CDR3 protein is CASSLDRETQYF. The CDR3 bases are TGTGCCAGCAGCTTGGATAGAGAGACCCAGTACTTC.

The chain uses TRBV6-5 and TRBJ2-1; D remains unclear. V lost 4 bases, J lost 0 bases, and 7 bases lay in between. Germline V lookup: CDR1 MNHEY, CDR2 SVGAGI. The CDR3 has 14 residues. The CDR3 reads CASSLMSSYNEQFF. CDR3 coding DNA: TGTGCCAGCAGTTTAATGAGCTCCTACAATGAGCAGTTCTTC.

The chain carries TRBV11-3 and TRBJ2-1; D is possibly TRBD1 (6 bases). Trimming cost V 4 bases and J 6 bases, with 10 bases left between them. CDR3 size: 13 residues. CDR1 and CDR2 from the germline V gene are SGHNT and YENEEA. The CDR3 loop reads CASSSRQVNEQFF. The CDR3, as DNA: TGTGCCAGCAGCTCCCGACAGGTCAATGAGCAGTTCTTC.

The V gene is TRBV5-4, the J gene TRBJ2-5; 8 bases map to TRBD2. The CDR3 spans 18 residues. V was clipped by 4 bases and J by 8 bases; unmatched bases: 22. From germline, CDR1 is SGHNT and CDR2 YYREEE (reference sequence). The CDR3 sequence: CASSPAVGGAGGFFTQYF. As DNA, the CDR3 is TGTGCCAGCAGCCCCGCGGTCGGGGGGGCCGGGGGTTTTTTCACCCAGTACTTC.

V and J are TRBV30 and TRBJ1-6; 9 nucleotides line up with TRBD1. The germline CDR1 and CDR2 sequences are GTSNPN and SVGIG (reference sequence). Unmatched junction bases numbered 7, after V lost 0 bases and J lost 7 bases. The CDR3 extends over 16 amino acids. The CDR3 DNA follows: TGTGCCTGGAGTGTAGAGGGACAGGGACGAAATTCACCCCTCCACTTT. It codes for CAWSVEGQGRNSPLHF.

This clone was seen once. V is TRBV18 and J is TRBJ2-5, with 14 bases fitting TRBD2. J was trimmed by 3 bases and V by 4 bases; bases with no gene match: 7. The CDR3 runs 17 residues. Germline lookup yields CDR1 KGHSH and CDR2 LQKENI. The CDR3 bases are TGTGCCAGCTCACGGCCCGGGACTAGCGGGGGAGAAGAGACCCAGTACTTC. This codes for CASSRPGTSGGEETQYF.

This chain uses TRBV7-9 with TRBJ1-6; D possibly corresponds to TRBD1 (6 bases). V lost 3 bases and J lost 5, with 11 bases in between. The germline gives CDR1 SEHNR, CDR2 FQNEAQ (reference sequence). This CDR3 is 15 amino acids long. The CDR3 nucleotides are TGTGCCAGCAGCTTGACAGGCCGGGATAATTCACCCCTCCACTTT. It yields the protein CASSLTGRDNSPLHF.

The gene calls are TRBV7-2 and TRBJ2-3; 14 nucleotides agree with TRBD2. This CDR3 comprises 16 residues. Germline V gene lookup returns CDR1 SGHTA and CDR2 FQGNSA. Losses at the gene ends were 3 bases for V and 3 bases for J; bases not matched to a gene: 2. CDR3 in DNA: TGTGCCAGCAGCTTGGGACTAGCGGGAGCAACAGATACGCAGTATTTT. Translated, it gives CASSLGLAGATDTQYF. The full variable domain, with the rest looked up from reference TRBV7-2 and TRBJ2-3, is GAGVSQSPSNKVTEKGKDVELRCDPISGHTALYWYRQSLGQGLEFLIYFQGNSAPDKSGLPSDRFSAERTGGSVSTLTIQRTQQEDSAVYLCASSLGLAGATDTQYFGPGTRLTVL.

The CDR3 coding sequence is TGTGCCAGCAGTTTCGGACTAGCGGGAGAGTTCTTC. Its protein is CASSFGLAGEFF. The chain combines TRBV5-6 with TRBJ2-1; TRBD2 matches at 13 bases. Germline V gene sequence: CDR1 SGHDT, CDR2 YYEEEE. The trim removed 5 bases at V and 14 bases at J, leaving 4 bases unmatched. This CDR3 is built from 12 residues. Full variable domain (outside the CDR3, taken from reference TRBV5-6 and TRBJ2-1): DAGVTQSPTHLIKTRGQQVTLRCSPKSGHDTVSWYQQALGQGPQFIFQYYEEEERQRGNFPDRFSGHQFPNYSSELNVNALLLGDSALYLCASSFGLAGEFFGPGTRLTVL.

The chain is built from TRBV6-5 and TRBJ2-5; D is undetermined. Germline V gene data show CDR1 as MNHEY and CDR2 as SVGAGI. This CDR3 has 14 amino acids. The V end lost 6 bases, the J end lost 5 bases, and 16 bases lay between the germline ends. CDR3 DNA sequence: TGTGCCAGCAGCCCCGCCTATCCCAGGGAGACCCAGTACTTC. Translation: CASSPAYPRETQYF.

The CDR3, as DNA: TGTGCCAGCAGGACCCTAGCGGGAGGGTGGTACGAGCAGTACGTC. This gives the protein CASRTLAGGWYEQYV. The chain links TRBV2 to TRBJ2-7; TRBD2 aligns across 12 bases. In germline, CDR1 is SNHLY, CDR2 FYNNEI. This CDR3 region has 15 residues. V dropped 6 bases and J dropped 4; count of bases not matched to a gene: 7.

The CDR3 DNA reads TGTGCCAGCAGCCAAGGTGCACAGCAAGAGACCCAGTACTTC. Encoded protein: CASSQGAQQETQYF. The rearrangement joins TRBV3-1 (or the pseudogene TRBV3-2) to TRBJ2-5; D unclear. Germline V gene data show CDR1 as LGHDT and CDR2 as YNNKEL (reference sequence). This CDR3 region has 14 residues. The V end lost 1 base, the J end lost 2 bases, and 8 bases lay between the germline ends.

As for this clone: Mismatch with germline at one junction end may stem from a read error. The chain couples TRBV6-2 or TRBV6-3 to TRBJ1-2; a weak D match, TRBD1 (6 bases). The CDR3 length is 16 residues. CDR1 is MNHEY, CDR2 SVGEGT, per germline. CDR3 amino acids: CASTYQLAGDTYGYTF. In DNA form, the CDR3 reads TGTGCCAGCACTTACCAGCTGGCCGGGGACACCTATGGCTACACCTTC.

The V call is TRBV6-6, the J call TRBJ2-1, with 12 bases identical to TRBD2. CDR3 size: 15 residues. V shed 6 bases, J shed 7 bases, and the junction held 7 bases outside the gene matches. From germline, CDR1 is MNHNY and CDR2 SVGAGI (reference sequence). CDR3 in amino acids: CASRPGLAGSNEQFF. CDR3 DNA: TGTGCCAGCAGACCTGGACTAGCGGGGTCAAATGAGCAGTTCTTC.

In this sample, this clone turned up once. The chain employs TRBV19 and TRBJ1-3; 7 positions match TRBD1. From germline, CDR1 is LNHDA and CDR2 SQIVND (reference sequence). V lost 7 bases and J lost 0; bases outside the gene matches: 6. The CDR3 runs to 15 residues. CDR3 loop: CASIPGQFSGNTIYF. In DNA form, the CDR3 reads TGTGCCAGTATTCCGGGACAGTTCTCTGGAAACACCATATATTTT.

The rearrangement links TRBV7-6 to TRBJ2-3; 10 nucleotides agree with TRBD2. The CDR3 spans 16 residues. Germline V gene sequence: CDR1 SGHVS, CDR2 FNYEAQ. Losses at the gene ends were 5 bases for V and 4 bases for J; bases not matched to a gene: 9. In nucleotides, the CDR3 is TGTGCCAGCAGCCTTACCACAGCGGGGGGGGCAGATACGCAGTATTTT. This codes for CASSLTTAGGADTQYF. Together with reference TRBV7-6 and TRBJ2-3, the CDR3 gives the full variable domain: GAGVSQSPRYKVTKRGQDVALRCDPISGHVSLYWYRQALGQGPEFLTYFNYEAQQDKSGLPNDRFSAERPEGSISTLTIQRTEQRDSAMYRCASSLTTAGGADTQYFGPGTRLTVL.